The clone carrying this TCR beta chain showed up just a few times. The antigen remains unidentified. The data originate from a study of T-cell reconstitution after alpha-beta-depleted transplantation in children. Study-wide results and caveats: Expanded clones from the graft, numbering several hundred, reportedly supplied alpha-beta T cells about two months after transplant. Hyperexpanded clones declined; after one year, newly produced T cells mostly supplied diversity. In some patients, recipient T cells and intrathymic progenitors surviving conditioning explained high day-60 diversity.

This CDR3 comprises 15 residues. The germline gives CDR1 SGHKS, CDR2 YYEKEE (reference sequence). Between the trimmed V and J ends, which lost 2 bases and 0 bases, there was a span of 11 bases. Unique molecular identifiers were used to barcode this TCRbeta library. TCRdb re-analysed the PCR reads in MiXCR, keeping a single row per CDR3 protein. Altogether 100,000 to 130,000 distinct CDR3 sequences are present, about 6.4% being singletons, with the ten largest covering 20% to 25%. The receptor comes from a male patient between 2 and 15 years old who had a stem cell transplant for acute lymphoblastic leukemia, so the T cells may come from the graft donor. The chain employs TRBV5-5 and TRBJ1-1; D is uncertain. The source material was PBMCs, mostly from graft donor cells, sampled 360 days after TCRalphabeta/CD19-depleted stem cell transplant. CDR3 protein: CASSLDYGLNTEAFF. Here the CDR3 DNA reads TGTGCCAGCAGCTTAGACTACGGGCTGAACACTGAAGCTTTCTTT.